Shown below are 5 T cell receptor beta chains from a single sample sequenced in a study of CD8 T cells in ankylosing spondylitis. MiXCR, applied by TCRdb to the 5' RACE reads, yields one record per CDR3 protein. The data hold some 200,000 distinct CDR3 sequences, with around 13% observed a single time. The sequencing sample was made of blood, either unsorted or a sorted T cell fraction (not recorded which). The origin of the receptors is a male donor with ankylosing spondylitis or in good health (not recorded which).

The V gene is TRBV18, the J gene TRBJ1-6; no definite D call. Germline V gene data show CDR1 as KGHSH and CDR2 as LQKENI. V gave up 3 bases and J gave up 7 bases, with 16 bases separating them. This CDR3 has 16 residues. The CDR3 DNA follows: TGTGCCAGCTCACCGGAGACGCGGGGAAGGAATTCACCCCTCCACTTT. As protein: CASSPETRGRNSPLHF.

CDR3 coding DNA: TGTGCCAGTACCCTCGGGGGCGGGGAGCTGTTTTTT. It encodes CASTLGGGELFF. The chain employs TRBV19 and TRBJ2-2; D might be TRBD2 (6 bases). Germline CDR1 LNHDA, CDR2 SQIVND (reference sequence). This CDR3 has 12 amino acids. V lost 7 bases to trimming and J lost 7 bases, with 10 bases between them.

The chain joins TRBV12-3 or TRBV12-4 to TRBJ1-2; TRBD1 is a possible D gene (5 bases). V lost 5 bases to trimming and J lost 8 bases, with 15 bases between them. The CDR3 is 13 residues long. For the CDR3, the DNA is TGTGCCAGCAGTCCCCAAAATGGACACGGCTACACCTTC. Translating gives CASSPQNGHGYTF.

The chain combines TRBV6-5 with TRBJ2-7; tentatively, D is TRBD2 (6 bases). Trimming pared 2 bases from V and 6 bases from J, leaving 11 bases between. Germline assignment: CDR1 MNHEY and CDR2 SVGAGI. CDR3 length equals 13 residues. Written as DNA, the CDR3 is TGTGCCAGCAGTTACGGGCAGGAGGGCGAGCAGTACTTC. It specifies CASSYGQEGEQYF.

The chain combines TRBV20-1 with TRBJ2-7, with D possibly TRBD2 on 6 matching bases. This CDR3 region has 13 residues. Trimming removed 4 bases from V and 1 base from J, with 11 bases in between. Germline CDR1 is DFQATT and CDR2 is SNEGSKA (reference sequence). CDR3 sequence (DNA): TGCAGTGCTACCGGGACTTCGTCCTACGAGCAGTACTTC. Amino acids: CSATGTSSYEQYF.